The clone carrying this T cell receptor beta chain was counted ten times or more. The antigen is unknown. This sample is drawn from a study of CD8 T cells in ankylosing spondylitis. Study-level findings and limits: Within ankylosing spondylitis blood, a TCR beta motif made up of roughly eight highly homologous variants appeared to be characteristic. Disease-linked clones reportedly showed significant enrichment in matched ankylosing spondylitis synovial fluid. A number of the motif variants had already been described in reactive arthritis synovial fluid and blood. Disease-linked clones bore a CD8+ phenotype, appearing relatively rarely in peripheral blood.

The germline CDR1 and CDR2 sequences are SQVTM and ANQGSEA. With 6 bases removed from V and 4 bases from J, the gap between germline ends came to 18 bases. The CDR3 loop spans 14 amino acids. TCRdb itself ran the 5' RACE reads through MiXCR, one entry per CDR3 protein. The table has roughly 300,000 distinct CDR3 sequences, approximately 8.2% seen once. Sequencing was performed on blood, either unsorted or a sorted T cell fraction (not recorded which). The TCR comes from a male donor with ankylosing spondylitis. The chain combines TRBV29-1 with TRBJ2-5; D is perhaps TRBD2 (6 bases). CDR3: CSVHAGGRRETQYF. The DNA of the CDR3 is TGCAGCGTCCATGCCGGGGGACGAAGAGAGACCCAGTACTTC.